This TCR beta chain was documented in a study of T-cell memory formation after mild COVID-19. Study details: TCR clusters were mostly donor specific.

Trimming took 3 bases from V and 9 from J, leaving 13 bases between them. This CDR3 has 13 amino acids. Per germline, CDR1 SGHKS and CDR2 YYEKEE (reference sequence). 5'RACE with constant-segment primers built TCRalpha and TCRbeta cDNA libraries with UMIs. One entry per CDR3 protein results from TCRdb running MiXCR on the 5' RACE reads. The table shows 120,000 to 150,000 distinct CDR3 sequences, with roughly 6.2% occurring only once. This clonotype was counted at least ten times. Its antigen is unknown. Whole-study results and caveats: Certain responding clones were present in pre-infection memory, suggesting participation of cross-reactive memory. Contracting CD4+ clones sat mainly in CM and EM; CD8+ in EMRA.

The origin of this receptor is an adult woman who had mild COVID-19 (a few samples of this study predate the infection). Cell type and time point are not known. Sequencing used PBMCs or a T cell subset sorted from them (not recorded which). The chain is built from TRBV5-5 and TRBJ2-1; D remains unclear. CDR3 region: CASSSTRYGEQFF. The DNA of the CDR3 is TGTGCCAGCAGCTCAACACGTTATGGTGAGCAGTTCTTC.